These T cell receptor beta chains were read from a single sample in a study of shared clonotypes between healthy human individuals. The data were produced by immunoSEQ multiplex PCR, yet TCRdb's version contains in-frame clones alone and is incomplete. This sample yields some 1 million clones, of which about three quarters are seen a single time; roughly 1.4% belongs to the top ten. Input material: memory CD4+ T cells sorted from blood. The receptors come from a man between 18 and 29 years old in good health. Both conserved end residues are part of each CDR3. A D gene is named only where the DNA matches it firmly. Size is omitted from some rows. Given values are once, few, many or a class for expanded clones.

j_call clone_size v_call d_call cdr3_nt cdr3_aa
TRBJ2-1 - TRBV9 TRBD1 TGTGCCAGCAGCCCACAGGGGAAAGACAATGAGCAGTTCTTC CASSPQGKDNEQFF
TRBJ2-7 - TRBV5-6 - TGTGCCAGCAGCGACGGGGCTTACTACGAGCAGTACTTC CASSDGAYYEQYF
TRBJ2-7 - TRBV4-3 TRBD1 TGCGCCAGCAGATACCACAGGGGGACTCCCTACGAGCAGTACTTC CASRYHRGTPYEQYF
TRBJ1-1 once TRBV10-3 - TGTGCCATCAGTGAATATAAATGGGGCCCCAGCACTGAAGCTTTCTTT CAISEYKWGPSTEAFF
TRBJ2-1 - TRBV18 - TGTGCCACCCAAAAGAGCTCCTACAATGAGCAGTTCTTC CATQKSSYNEQFF
TRBJ2-7 - TRBV19 - TGTGCCAGTAGTATAGATTTCGGCAGGGTCAACGAGCAGTACTTC CASSIDFGRVNEQYF
TRBJ1-4 - TRBV20-1 - TGCAGTGCTGGAACCCGGGCCCTTTTT CSAGTRALF
TRBJ2-6 - TRBV5-6 - TGTGCCAGCAGCGGCACGGTTCGACGAGGGGCCAACGTCCTGACTTTC CASSGTVRRGANVLTF
TRBJ1-3 - TRBV28 - TGTGCCAGCAGTCAGGGGAGTGGCGGAAACACCATATATTTT CASSQGSGGNTIYF
TRBJ2-1 - TRBV5-1 TRBD2 TGCGCCAGCAGCTTGGTTAGCGGGGGGGCCTACAATGAGCAGTTCTTC CASSLVSGGAYNEQFF
TRBJ2-4 once TRBV29-1 - TGCAGCGTTATACAGGGCCCCCAAAACATTCAGTACTTC CSVIQGPQNIQYF
TRBJ1-4 - TRBV6-1 TRBD1 TGTGCCAGCGACTTTGGGACAGGGGGAGGGGAAAAACTGTTTTTT CASDFGTGGGEKLFF
TRBJ1-5 many TRBV4-1 - TGCGCCAGCAGCCAAGATATCCCGGGGGCTATCAATCAGCCCCAGCATTTT CASSQDIPGAINQPQHF
TRBJ1-2 - TRBV6-5 - TGTGCCAGCAGTTACTCCCAGGATCGCGGCTACACCTTC CASSYSQDRGYTF
TRBJ1-4 - TRBV7-9 - TGTGCCAGCAACACTCAATCCCAAGGTGAAAAACTGTTTTTT CASNTQSQGEKLFF
TRBJ2-1 - TRBV7-8 - TGTGCCAGCAGCTTTGTAGCAAGTGAGCAGTTCTTC CASSFVASEQFF
TRBJ2-5 - TRBV14 - TGTGCCAGCAGCCTTCATAGATTTCAGGGGGGCCAAGAGACCCAGTACTTC CASSLHRFQGGQETQYF
TRBJ2-1 - TRBV10-3 TRBD2 TGTGCCATCAGTGACCCCAGGGCTAGCGGACACAATGAGCAGTTCTTC CAISDPRASGHNEQFF
TRBJ2-5 - TRBV7-9 TRBD1 TGTGCCAGCAGCCCCGGGGACAGCCACCAAGAGACCCAGTACTTC CASSPGDSHQETQYF
TRBJ1-5 - TRBV6-6 - TGTGCCAGCGGAGGGGGGGAGAGGCAGCCCCAGCATTTT CASGGGERQPQHF
TRBJ2-2 few TRBV2 - TGTGCCAGCAGTGAAGCGGAACCTACGACCGGGGAGCTGTTTTTT CASSEAEPTTGELFF
TRBJ2-7 - TRBV7-2 TRBD1 TGTGCCAGCAGCTACGGGGACAGATCCTACGAGCAGTACTTC CASSYGDRSYEQYF
TRBJ2-7 few TRBV6-5 - TGTGCCAGCACCATCAGTGGGCACGGCACCTACGAGCAGTACTTC CASTISGHGTYEQYF
TRBJ1-2 - TRBV6-1 - TGTGCCAGCAGTGAAAGCCCTTTCTCGACAGATGGCTACACCTTC CASSESPFSTDGYTF
TRBJ2-2 - TRBV30 TRBD2 TGTGCCTGGATTGGAACTAGCGGGGTTAAGGGGGAGCTGTTTTTT CAWIGTSGVKGELFF
TRBJ2-5 - TRBV29-1 - TGCAGCGTAGAAGCGGATAACCAAGAGACCCAGTACTTC CSVEADNQETQYF
TRBJ1-2 - TRBV14 TRBD1 TGTGCCAGCAGCCAAGACAGGGGGCAGGGTGGCTACACCTTC CASSQDRGQGGYTF